The clone carrying this TCR beta chain was recorded a few times. Its antigen is undetermined. Donors underwent one heparinised blood draw, approximately 120 mL on average. Naive, central memory, regulatory and stem cell-like memory cells within the CD4+ compartment were sorted using CD45RO/CCR7/CD25/CD127/CD95/CD27. The data stem from a study of beta chain features in type 1 diabetes. The germline gives CDR1 SGDLS, CDR2 YYNGEE. This CDR3 is built from 14 residues. The V and J ends lost 4 bases and 4 bases, in that order; junction bases with no gene match: 7. General study points: PCR might favor shorter templates, but any such skew would affect patients and controls equally. Lower insertion and higher deletion counts appeared at VDJ junctions in type 1 diabetes patients. In all four CD4+ subsets, TCRB CDR3 length was significantly, moderately reduced in type 1 diabetes.

The isolated RNA, all of it, was reverse transcribed, so expressed TCRB transcripts were what got sequenced. Only in-frame clones appear in the TCRdb table, and some are missing; sequencing was by immunoSEQ multiplex PCR. The sample has approximately 140,000 clones, around 8.8% seen once; the top ten hold under 0.9%. The TCR originated in a man aged 30 to 39 with type 1 diabetes. Sequenced: central memory CD4+ T cells from blood. J is TRBJ1-2 and V is TRBV9; 7 nucleotides agree with TRBD1. The CDR3 reads CASSPRRDSYGYTF. CDR3 DNA sequence: TGTGCCAGCAGCCCCCGCCGGGACAGCTATGGCTACACCTTC. Full variable domain (remainder filled in from reference TRBV9 and TRBJ1-2): DSGVTQTPKHLITATGQRVTLRCSPRSGDLSVYWYQQSLDQGLQFLIQYYNGEERAKGNILERFSAQQFPDLHSELNLSSLELGDSALYFCASSPRRDSYGYTFGSGTRLTVV.